This passage covers 4 T cell receptor beta chains from one sample sequenced in a study of T cells in Graves' hyperthyroidism and ophthalmopathy. Template material for amplifying TCR beta CDR3 regions consisted of RNA transcripts. Using the HTBI primer set, a first-round RT-PCR was run on the TCR CDR3. One entry per CDR3 protein, called by TCRdb with MiXCR from the multiplex PCR reads. This sample has over 450,000 distinct CDR3 sequences, with roughly 15% found just once. Sample: blood. These receptors were collected from a woman aged 18-29 years with Graves' ophthalmopathy.

Many counts were recorded for this clonotype. The J gene is TRBJ1-2, the V gene TRBV12-3 or TRBV12-4, with D uncertain. The CDR3 is 11 residues long. Trimming took off 1 base at V and 8 bases at J, with 5 bases between the two ends. The CDR3 bases are TGTGCCAGCAGTTTAGGGAAGGGCTACACCTTC. It yields the protein CASSLGKGYTF.

About this clonotype: A read error may be the cause here, since a much bigger clone is one base away. The rearrangement uses TRBV3-1 and TRBJ1-5; TRBD1 agrees at 7 bases. The CDR3 runs to 15 residues. CDR1 and CDR2 from the germline V gene are LGHDT and YNNKEL (reference sequence). The CDR3 region is CTSSQEGDREQPQHF. The CDR3 DNA reads TGTACCAGCAGCCAAGAAGGAGACAGGGAACAGCCCCAGCATTTT. Together with reference TRBV3-1 and TRBJ1-5, the CDR3 gives the full variable domain: DTAVSQTPKYLVTQMGNDKSIKCEQNLGHDTMYWYKQDSKKFLKIMFSYNNKELIINETVPNRFSPKSPDKAHLNLHINSLELGDSAVYFCTSSQEGDREQPQHFGDGTRLSIL.

This clonotype was observed a handful of times. The chain recombines TRBV10-2 with TRBJ1-1, with D hard to call. Per the germline V gene, CDR1 is WSHSY and CDR2 is SAAADI. CDR3 size: 14 residues. The V and J ends lost 0 bases and 4 bases respectively, with 9 bases between them. The CDR3 sequence: CASSESLAATEAFF. DNA for the CDR3: TGCGCCAGCAGTGAGTCGTTGGCAGCCACTGAAGCTTTCTTT.

This clonotype has just a few counts. The rearrangement joins TRBV15 to TRBJ2-3; D not certain. The V and J ends lost 1 base and 5 bases respectively, with 7 bases between them. Germline V lookup: CDR1 LNHNV, CDR2 YYDKDF (reference sequence). The CDR3 extends over 13 amino acids. The CDR3 here is CATSRVGQDTQYF. The CDR3 DNA reads TGTGCCACCAGCAGAGTAGGCCAAGATACGCAGTATTTT.